This T cell receptor beta chain stems from a study of T cell repertoires in cytomegalovirus infection. Whole-study results and caveats: The ex vivo response was dominated by HLA-C-restricted CMV-specific TCR beta clonotypes.

CDR1 is MNHNS and CDR2 is SASEGT in the germline V gene. This CDR3 spans 16 amino acids. V shed 0 bases and J shed 0 bases, with 10 bases lying between them. In regard to this clonotype: Its cognate antigen is unknown.

TCRdb reanalysed the reads using MiXCR and keeps one entry per CDR3 protein. The sample lists hundreds of thousands of distinct CDR3 sequences, about 39% occurring once. This receptor was taken from a human donor in good health (CMV status not recorded). Some clones in this sample may be carry-over from other donors' samples. The material was cultured PBMCs, obtained from culture after CMV antigen stimulation. The chain has TRBV6-1 and TRBJ2-3, with D unclear. CDR3 nucleotides: TGTGCCAGCAGTGAAGCGTGGGCAGTTAGCACAGATACGCAGTATTTT. It codes for CASSEAWAVSTDTQYF.